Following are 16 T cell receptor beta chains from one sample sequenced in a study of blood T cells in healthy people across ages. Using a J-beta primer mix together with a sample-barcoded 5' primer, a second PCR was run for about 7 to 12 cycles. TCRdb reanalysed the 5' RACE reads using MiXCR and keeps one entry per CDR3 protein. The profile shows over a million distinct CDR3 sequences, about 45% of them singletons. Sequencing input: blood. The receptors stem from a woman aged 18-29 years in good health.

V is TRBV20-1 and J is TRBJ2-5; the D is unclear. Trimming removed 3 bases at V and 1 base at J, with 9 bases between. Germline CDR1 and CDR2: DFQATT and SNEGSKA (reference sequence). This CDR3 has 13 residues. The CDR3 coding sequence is TGCAGTGCTAGTGGACGCCTCCAAGAGACCCAGTACTTC. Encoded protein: CSASGRLQETQYF.

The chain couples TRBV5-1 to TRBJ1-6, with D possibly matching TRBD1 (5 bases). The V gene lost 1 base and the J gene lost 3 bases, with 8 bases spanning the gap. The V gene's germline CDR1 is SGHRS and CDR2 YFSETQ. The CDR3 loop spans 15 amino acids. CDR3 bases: TGCGCCAGCAGCTTGTTGGGGGACTATAATTCACCCCTCCACTTT. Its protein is CASSLLGDYNSPLHF.

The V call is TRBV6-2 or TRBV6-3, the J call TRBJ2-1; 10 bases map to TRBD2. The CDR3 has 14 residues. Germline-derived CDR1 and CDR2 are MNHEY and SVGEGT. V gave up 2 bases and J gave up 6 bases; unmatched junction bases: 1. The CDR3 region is CASSYQRGGNEQFF. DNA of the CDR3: TGTGCCAGCAGTTACCAGCGGGGGGGCAATGAGCAGTTCTTC.

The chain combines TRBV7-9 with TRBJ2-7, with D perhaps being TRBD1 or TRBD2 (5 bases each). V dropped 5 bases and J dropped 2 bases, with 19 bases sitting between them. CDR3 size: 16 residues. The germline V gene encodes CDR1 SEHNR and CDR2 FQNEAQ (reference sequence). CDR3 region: CASSTEGSFTAYEQYF. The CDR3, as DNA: TGTGCCAGCAGCACTGAGGGGAGTTTTACGGCCTACGAGCAGTACTTC.

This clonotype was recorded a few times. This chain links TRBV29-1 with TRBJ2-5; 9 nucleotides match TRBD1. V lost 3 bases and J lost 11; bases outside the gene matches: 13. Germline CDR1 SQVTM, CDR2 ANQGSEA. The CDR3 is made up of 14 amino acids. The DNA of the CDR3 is TGCAGCGTTGATCCGGGACAGGGCTCCAATGAGCAGTACTTC. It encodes CSVDPGQGSNEQYF.

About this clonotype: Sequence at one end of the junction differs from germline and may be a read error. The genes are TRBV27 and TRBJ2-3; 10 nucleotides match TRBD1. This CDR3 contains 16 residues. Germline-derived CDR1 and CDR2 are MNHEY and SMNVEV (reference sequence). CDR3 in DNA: TGTGCCAGCAGTTTTATCGGGGGACAGGGGACAGCTACGCAGTATTTT. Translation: CASSFIGGQGTATQYF.

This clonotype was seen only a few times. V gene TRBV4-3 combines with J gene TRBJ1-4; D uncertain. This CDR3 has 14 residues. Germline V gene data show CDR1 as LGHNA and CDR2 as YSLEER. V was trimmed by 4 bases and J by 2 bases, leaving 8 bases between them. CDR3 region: CASSRGQTNEKLFF. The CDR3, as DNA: TGCGCCAGCAGCCGAGGGCAGACTAATGAAAAACTGTTTTTT.

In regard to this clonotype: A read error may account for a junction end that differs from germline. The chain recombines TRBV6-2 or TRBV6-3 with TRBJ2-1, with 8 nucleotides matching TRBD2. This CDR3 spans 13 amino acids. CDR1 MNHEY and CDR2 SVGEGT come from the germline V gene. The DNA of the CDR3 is TGCGCCAGCGGGAGCGATTCCTACAATGAGCAGTGCTTC. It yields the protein CASGSDSYNEQCF.

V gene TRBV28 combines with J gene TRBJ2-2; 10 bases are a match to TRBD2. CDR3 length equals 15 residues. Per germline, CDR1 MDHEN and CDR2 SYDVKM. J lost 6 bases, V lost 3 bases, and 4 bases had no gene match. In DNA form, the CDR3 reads TGTGCCAGCAGTTTCCCAGCGGGAGGGCCCGGGGAGCTGTTTTTT. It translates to CASSFPAGGPGELFF.

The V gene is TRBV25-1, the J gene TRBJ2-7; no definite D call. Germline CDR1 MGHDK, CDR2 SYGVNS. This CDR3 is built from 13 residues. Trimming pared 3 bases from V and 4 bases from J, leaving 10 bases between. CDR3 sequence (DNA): TGTGCCAGCAGTGATCGTTTTTTTTACGAGCAGTACTTC. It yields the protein CASSDRFFYEQYF.

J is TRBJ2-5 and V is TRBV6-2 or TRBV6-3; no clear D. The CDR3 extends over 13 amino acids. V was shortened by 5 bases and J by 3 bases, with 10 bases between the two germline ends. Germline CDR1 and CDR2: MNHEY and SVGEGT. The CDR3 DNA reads TGTGCCAGCAGTAACCCGAACGAAGAGACCCAGTACTTC. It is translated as CASSNPNEETQYF.

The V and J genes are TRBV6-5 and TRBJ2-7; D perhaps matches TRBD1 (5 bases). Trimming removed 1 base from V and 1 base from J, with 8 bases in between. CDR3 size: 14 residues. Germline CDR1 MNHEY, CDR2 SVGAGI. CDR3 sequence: CASSYFAGSYEQYF. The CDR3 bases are TGTGCCAGCAGTTACTTCGCAGGGTCCTACGAGCAGTACTTC.

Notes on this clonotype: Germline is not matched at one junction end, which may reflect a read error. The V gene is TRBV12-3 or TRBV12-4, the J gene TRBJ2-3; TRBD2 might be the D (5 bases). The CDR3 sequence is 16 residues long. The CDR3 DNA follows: TGTGCCAGCAGTTTAATCCCAGGAGCTAGCACAGATGCGCAGTATTTT. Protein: CASSLIPGASTDAQYF.

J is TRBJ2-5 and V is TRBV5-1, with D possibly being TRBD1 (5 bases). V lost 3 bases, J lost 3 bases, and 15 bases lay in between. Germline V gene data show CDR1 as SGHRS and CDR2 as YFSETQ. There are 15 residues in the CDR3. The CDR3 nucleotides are TGCGCCAGCAGCTCGGCCGAAAGGGGTGAAGAGACCCAGTACTTC. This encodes CASSSAERGEETQYF. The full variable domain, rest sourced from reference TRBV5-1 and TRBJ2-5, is KAGVTQTPRYLIKTRGQQVTLSCSPISGHRSVSWYQQTPGQGLQFLFEYFSETQRNKGNFPGRFSGRQFSNSRSEMNVSTLELGDSALYLCASSSAERGEETQYFGPGTRLLVL.

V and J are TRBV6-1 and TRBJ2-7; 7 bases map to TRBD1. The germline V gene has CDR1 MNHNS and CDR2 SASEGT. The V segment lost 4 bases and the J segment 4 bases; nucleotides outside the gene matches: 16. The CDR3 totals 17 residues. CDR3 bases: TGTGCCAGCAGTGCCACCCAATCGATTTCGACAGGGTACGAGCAGTACTTC. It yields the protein CASSATQSISTGYEQYF.

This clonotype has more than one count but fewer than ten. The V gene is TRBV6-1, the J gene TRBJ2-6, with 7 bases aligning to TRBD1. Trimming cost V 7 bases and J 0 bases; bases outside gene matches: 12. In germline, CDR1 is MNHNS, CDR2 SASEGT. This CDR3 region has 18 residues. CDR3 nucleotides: TGTGCCAGCATCATCACCTGGACAGGCGGCTCTGGGGCCAACGTCCTGACTTTC. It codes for CASIITWTGGSGANVLTF.